The entry that follows covers one T cell receptor (beta chain) sequence. This entry belongs to a study of blood T cell repertoires in COVID-19. Germline CDR1 is LNHDA and CDR2 is SQIVND (reference sequence). The CDR3 totals 15 residues. Trimming at V came to 5 bases and at J to 1 base, leaving 6 bases not matched to a gene. In the authors' methods: It was from reference gene primer amplification that nucleated cell counts were estimated. Produced via immunoSEQ multiplex PCR; TCRdb's table is partial and in-frame only. That table supplies the V and J calls and clone size; D and trimming were determined from the DNA. This sample carries tens of thousands of clones, 80% to 95% of them seen once, and the ten largest clones take about 2.2%.

Material for sequencing was peripheral blood. This sequence was found in a man in his forties or fifties with active COVID-19. The genes are TRBV19 and TRBJ1-1; 8 bases are a match to TRBD1. CDR3 nucleotides: TGTGCCAGTAGTCTCCCCAGGGGGCCGAACACTGAAGCTTTCTTT. Translated, it gives CASSLPRGPNTEAFF.